This TCR beta chain was sequenced during a study of cytomegalovirus exposure and HLA in healthy donors. Background on the study: The study placed about 86% of its 398 genotyped donors in the Caucasian-associated ancestry cluster.

About this clone: What it binds is unknown.

PCR amplification relied on 60 Vbeta primers (plus 13 Jbeta primers). Produced via immunoSEQ multiplex PCR; TCRdb's table is partial and in-frame only. The sample has about 94,000 clones; 7.6% are singletons. Notes on the study in general: TCR beta V- and J-gene trimming, according to a later analysis, was linked to a missense DCLRE1C variant. HLA alleles were associated with 15,000 to 20,000 TCR beta sequences in a later analysis at 0.05 false discovery rate. CMV antigen specificity was confirmed in vitro for a few CMV-associated chains.

V shed 4 bases and J 11 bases; nucleotides not matched to a gene: 18. This CDR3 is 17 amino acids long. Germline V CDR1 and CDR2: MNHNS, SASEGT. The TCR sequence derives from a man over 45 in good health and CMV-seronegative. The sequencing input was PBMCs. The V call is TRBV6-1, the J call TRBJ2-3, with 10 bases aligning to TRBD2. The CDR3 loop reads CASSALQGVVAGGRQYF. CDR3 nucleotides: TGTGCCAGCAGTGCCCTACAGGGGGTTGTAGCGGGGGGCAGGCAGTATTTT.